The 30 T cell receptor beta chains below were found in one sample sequenced in a study of T cell responses to AZD1222 COVID-19 vaccine. TCRdb's copy holds only in-frame clones and misses some; the assay was immunoSEQ multiplex PCR. The sample consists of approximately 130,000 clones, approximately 80% of them appearing once. This material consisted of peripheral blood, taken 28 days after the second AZD1222 dose. Receptors originate from an adult who received the AZD1222 COVID-19 vaccine.

J is TRBJ1-1 and V is TRBV5-1; 9 bases match TRBD1. The V segment lost 5 bases and the J segment 11 bases; nucleotides outside the gene matches: 13. There are 14 residues in the CDR3. Per the germline V gene, CDR1 is SGHRS and CDR2 is YFSETQ. CDR3 residues: CASRFPGQGGWAFF. The CDR3 nucleotides read TGCGCCAGCAGGTTTCCGGGACAGGGAGGATGGGCTTTCTTT.

This sequence joins TRBV28 and TRBJ1-5; the D gene is possibly TRBD1 (6 bases). Germline CDR1 reads MDHEN; CDR2 reads SYDVKM. The CDR3 runs 13 residues. Trimming removed 11 bases from V and 3 bases from J, with 14 bases in between. The CDR3 coding sequence is TGTGCCGCCGGGAGGGGGATCAATCAGCCCCAGCATTTT. Translation gives CAAGRGINQPQHF.

The chain is built from TRBV18 and TRBJ2-3; D not certain. V was cut by 6 bases and J by 4 bases, with 8 bases left in between. The length of the CDR3 is 12 residues. Germline V lookup: CDR1 KGHSH, CDR2 LQKENI. The CDR3: CASSLGPDTQYF. CDR3 sequence (DNA): TGTGCCAGCTCTCTAGGGCCAGATACGCAGTATTTT.

The chain links TRBV2 to TRBJ2-6, with D hard to call. V lost 7 bases and J lost 0, with 10 bases in between. The CDR3 is 15 residues long. Germline V gene data show CDR1 as SNHLY and CDR2 as FYNNEI. CDR3 sequence (DNA): TGTGCCAGCACAGGCTCAAGCTCTGGGGCCAACGTCCTGACTTTC. Protein sequence: CASTGSSSGANVLTF.

The chain has TRBV18 and TRBJ1-5, with D possibly TRBD1 on 5 matching bases. V was clipped by 4 bases and J by 6 bases, with 13 bases between them. This CDR3 comprises 14 residues. CDR1 and CDR2 (germline): KGHSH, LQKENI. CDR3 in DNA: TGTGCCAGCTCACGAGGGGATTTGGGTCAGCCCCAGCATTTT. This codes for CASSRGDLGQPQHF.

V is TRBV4-1 and J is TRBJ2-1, with 9 bases aligning to TRBD2. CDR1 MGHRA and CDR2 YSYEKL come from the germline V gene. CDR3 length: 17 amino acids. The ends lost 1 base at V and 7 bases at J; junction bases unmatched: 11. The CDR3: CASSQVDMGLATNEQFF. DNA of the CDR3: TGCGCCAGCAGCCAAGTGGATATGGGACTAGCAACGAATGAGCAGTTCTTC.

This rearrangement joins TRBV27 to TRBJ1-4; 9 bases fit TRBD1. CDR1 is MNHEY, CDR2 SMNVEV, per germline (reference sequence). Trimming removed 6 bases from V and 7 bases from J; junction bases left unmatched: 6. The CDR3 covers 14 residues. CDR3 region: CASSSGTGSEKLFF. The DNA for the CDR3 is TGTGCCAGCAGCTCCGGGACAGGGAGTGAAAAACTGTTTTTT.

The rearrangement uses TRBV5-1 and TRBJ1-1, with 9 bases matching TRBD1. Per germline, CDR1 SGHRS and CDR2 YFSETQ. J gave up 3 bases and V 4 bases, and 7 bases lay outside the gene matches. CDR3 length equals 15 residues. This CDR3 is CASSRTGDWYTEAFF. The CDR3, as DNA: TGCGCCAGCAGCCGGACAGGGGATTGGTACACTGAAGCTTTCTTT. The variable domain in full, with the rest retrieved from reference TRBV5-1 and TRBJ1-1, is KAGVTQTPRYLIKTRGQQVTLSCSPISGHRSVSWYQQTPGQGLQFLFEYFSETQRNKGNFPGRFSGRQFSNSRSEMNVSTLELGDSALYLCASSRTGDWYTEAFFGQGTRLTVV.

V usage is TRBV2 and J usage is TRBJ2-3, with 7 bases matching TRBD1. After removal of 7 bases from V and 1 base from J, the junction contained 5 bases not matched to a gene. The V gene's germline CDR1 is SNHLY and CDR2 FYNNEI. The length of the CDR3 is 14 residues. The CDR3 loop is CASTRQGGTDTQYF. CDR3 sequence (DNA): TGTGCCAGCACACGACAGGGCGGCACAGATACGCAGTATTTT.

V and J are TRBV29-1 and TRBJ1-5; D might be TRBD1 (5 bases). Germline values: CDR1 SQVTM, CDR2 ANQGSEA. Trimming shortened V by 4 bases and J by 7 bases, and 14 bases separated the two germline ends. The CDR3 contains 13 residues. This CDR3 reads CSVALGTGQPQHF. The CDR3 coding sequence is TGCAGCGTTGCATTGGGGACGGGACAGCCCCAGCATTTT.

V is TRBV7-3 and J is TRBJ2-6; D is unclear. This CDR3 is 14 amino acids long. Germline-derived CDR1 and CDR2 are SGHTA and FQGTGA. V lost 1 base, J lost 3 bases, and 4 bases lay in between. The CDR3 sequence is CASSLIGGANVLTF. In DNA form, the CDR3 reads TGTGCCAGCAGCTTAATTGGTGGGGCCAACGTCCTGACTTTC.

The chain joins TRBV9 to TRBJ2-2; D remains unclear. Deletions cut 1 base from V and 7 bases from J, with 5 bases between. Germline assignment: CDR1 SGDLS and CDR2 YYNGEE. This CDR3 has 12 residues. This CDR3 reads CASSVFDGELFF. The DNA for the CDR3 is TGTGCCAGCAGCGTATTCGACGGGGAGCTGTTTTTT.

The chain links TRBV7-8 to TRBJ1-2; D is perhaps TRBD1 (5 bases). Germline V gene data show CDR1 as SGHVS and CDR2 as FQNEAQ. The ends were cut back, 3 bases at V and 2 bases at J, with 25 bases in the middle. CDR3 length: 19 amino acids. This CDR3 reads CASSFLWRGPLTINYGYTF. The DNA of the CDR3 is TGTGCCAGCAGCTTCTTATGGCGGGGCCCCCTTACCATAAACTATGGCTACACCTTC. The entire variable domain, with the rest obtained from reference TRBV7-8 and TRBJ1-2, is as follows: GAGVSQSPRYKVAKRGQDVALRCDPISGHVSLFWYQQALGQGPEFLTYFQNEAQLDKSGLPSDRFFAERPEGSVSTLKIQRTQQEDSAVYLCASSFLWRGPLTINYGYTFGSGTRLTVV.

The chain has TRBV3-1 (or the pseudogene TRBV3-2) and TRBJ1-6, with D uncertain. V was pared by 4 bases and J by 5 bases, with 9 bases between. The germline V gene has CDR1 LGHDT and CDR2 YNNKEL (reference sequence). This CDR3 spans 14 amino acids. The CDR3 coding sequence is TGTGCCAGCAGCCGGGAGACCAATAATTCACCCCTCCACTTT. Translating gives CASSRETNNSPLHF.

The gene calls are TRBV7-2 and TRBJ2-7, with D unresolved. Germline CDR1 SGHTA, CDR2 FQGNSA. With 1 base removed from V and 5 bases from J, the gap between germline ends came to 9 bases. The CDR3 length is 13 residues. CDR3 amino acids: CASSLGPDNEQYF. The DNA for the CDR3 is TGTGCCAGCAGCTTAGGCCCCGACAACGAGCAGTACTTC. Looking up the rest from reference TRBV7-2 and TRBJ2-7 gives the full variable domain: GAGVSQSPSNKVTEKGKDVELRCDPISGHTALYWYRQSLGQGLEFLIYFQGNSAPDKSGLPSDRFSAERTGGSVSTLTIQRTQQEDSAVYLCASSLGPDNEQYFGPGTRLTVT.

The chain carries TRBV18 and TRBJ2-1, with TRBD2 matching 11 bases. The ends lost 4 bases at V and 3 bases at J; junction bases unmatched: 8. The CDR3 extends over 17 amino acids. The germline V gene encodes CDR1 KGHSH and CDR2 LQKENI. CDR3 in DNA: TGTGCCAGCTCACGGTCGCCTAGCGGGGGGATCTACAATGAGCAGTTCTTC. Amino acids: CASSRSPSGGIYNEQFF.

V gene TRBV4-1 combines with J gene TRBJ2-5; D not certain. The CDR3 is made up of 14 amino acids. The V gene lost 1 base and the J gene lost 3 bases, with 9 bases spanning the gap. Germline CDR1 is MGHRA and CDR2 is YSYEKL. The CDR3 DNA is TGCGCCAGCAGCCAAGGGGCTATAAAAGAGACCCAGTACTTC. Its protein product is CASSQGAIKETQYF.

V gene TRBV13 combines with J gene TRBJ2-5; the D gene is possibly TRBD2 (5 bases). The CDR3 consists of 16 residues. Germline CDR1 and CDR2: PRHDT and FYEKMQ (reference sequence). Trimming removed 1 base from V and 9 bases from J, with 21 bases in between. The CDR3 DNA reads as TGTGCCAGCAGCTTAGTTTCCTCCTGGGCAGCCGGGGCCCAGTACTTC. Translating it yields CASSLVSSWAAGAQYF.

This rearrangement joins TRBV5-1 to TRBJ2-3; TRBD1 might be the D (5 bases). Trimming pared 4 bases from V and 4 bases from J, leaving 7 bases between. Germline loops: CDR1 SGHRS, CDR2 YFSETQ. The CDR3 loop spans 12 amino acids. Here the CDR3 reads CASSPTADTQYF. The CDR3 bases are TGCGCCAGCAGCCCGACAGCAGATACGCAGTATTTT.

The CDR3 region is CASSPGRRFSGNTIYF. In nucleotides, the CDR3 is TGTGCCAGCAGTCCCGGCAGGCGATTCTCTGGAAACACCATATATTTT. The gene calls are TRBV9 and TRBJ1-3; D not certain. V was pared by 5 bases and J by 0 bases, with 15 bases between. The CDR3 loop spans 16 amino acids. Germline-derived CDR1 and CDR2 are SGDLS and YYNGEE.

The chain links TRBV28 to TRBJ2-1; D is uncertain. The ends were cut back, 5 bases at V and 8 bases at J, with 13 bases in the middle. This CDR3 region has 13 residues. The germline CDR1 and CDR2 sequences are MDHEN and SYDVKM. CDR3 nucleotide sequence: TGTGCCAGCAGTACCTCCCGAGGAGATGAGCAGTTCTTC. Protein sequence: CASSTSRGDEQFF.

The chain employs TRBV7-2 and TRBJ2-7; D not resolved. This CDR3 spans 13 amino acids. V shed 4 bases and J shed 0 bases, with 7 bases lying between them. Germline V gene sequence: CDR1 SGHTA, CDR2 FQGNSA. CDR3 loop: CASSSPRSYEQYF. CDR3 DNA: TGTGCCAGCAGCTCCCCTCGCTCCTACGAGCAGTACTTC.

The V gene is TRBV5-8, the J gene TRBJ2-1; 7 nucleotides align to TRBD2. The germline gives CDR1 SGHTS, CDR2 YDEGEE. V gave up 9 bases and J gave up 2 bases; unmatched junction bases: 11. The CDR3 sequence is 15 residues long. CDR3 residues: CANTRRGETYNEQFF. The CDR3 region has the DNA TGTGCCAACACCCGTCGGGGGGAAACCTACAATGAGCAGTTCTTC.

The chain is built from TRBV18 and TRBJ2-2; D call uncertain. The germline gives CDR1 KGHSH, CDR2 LQKENI. V gave up 5 bases and J gave up 1 base, with 5 bases separating them. The CDR3 is 13 residues long. The CDR3 protein is CASSSRNTGELFF. In DNA, the CDR3 is TGTGCCAGCTCATCCAGGAACACCGGGGAGCTGTTTTTT.

The J gene is TRBJ2-1, the V gene TRBV5-6; the D is unclear. V lost 3 bases, J lost 7 bases, and 5 bases lay in between. This CDR3 has 11 residues. CDR1 is SGHDT, CDR2 YYEEEE, per germline. CDR3 in DNA: TGTGCCAGCAGCTCCCAGAATGAGCAGTTCTTC. Protein: CASSSQNEQFF.

This chain links TRBV28 with TRBJ1-1; D perhaps matches TRBD1 (6 bases). Between the trimmed V and J ends, which lost 5 bases and 0 bases, there was a span of 22 bases. CDR1 and CDR2 (germline): MDHEN, SYDVKM. The CDR3 consists of 18 residues. The CDR3 DNA sequence: TGTGCCAGCAGTCGTGATTTCTGGCGACAGGTCCTGAACACTGAAGCTTTCTTT. Translating gives CASSRDFWRQVLNTEAFF.

This chain connects TRBV4-1 to TRBJ2-5; possibly TRBD1 for D (5 bases). V lost 1 base to trimming and J lost 9 bases, with 15 bases between them. The CDR3 spans 14 residues. Germline V gene data show CDR1 as MGHRA and CDR2 as YSYEKL. CDR3 loop: CASSQVDSPRAQYF. The CDR3 DNA follows: TGCGCCAGCAGCCAAGTAGACAGTCCTCGGGCCCAGTACTTC.

This clone has a single count. The chain employs TRBV4-3 and TRBJ2-7, with a weak D call TRBD1 (6 bases). Germline CDR1 LGHNA, CDR2 YSLEER. The length of the CDR3 is 16 residues. V was clipped by 4 bases and J by 6 bases, with 22 bases between them. This CDR3 is CASSPSQGEGLGEQYF. CDR3 sequence (DNA): TGCGCCAGCAGCCCCTCACAGGGTGAAGGTCTGGGCGAGCAGTACTTC.

This chain joins TRBV28 and TRBJ1-1, with 8 bases aligning to TRBD1. V shed 5 bases, J shed 2 bases, and the junction held 7 bases outside the gene matches. Per germline, CDR1 MDHEN and CDR2 SYDVKM. This CDR3 has 15 amino acids. The CDR3 sequence is CASSASTGDNTEAFF. In DNA form, the CDR3 reads TGTGCCAGCAGTGCGTCGACAGGGGACAACACTGAAGCTTTCTTT.

The count of this clone is one. The chain is built from TRBV27 and TRBJ1-2, with 8 nucleotides matching TRBD1. CDR1 and CDR2 from the germline V gene are MNHEY and SMNVEV (reference sequence). After removal of 5 bases from V and 7 bases from J, the junction contained 9 bases not matched to a gene. This CDR3 contains 14 residues. In DNA, the CDR3 is TGTGCCAGCAGTCCCCCCGGACAGGGCGGTGGCTACACCTTC. Protein: CASSPPGQGGGYTF.